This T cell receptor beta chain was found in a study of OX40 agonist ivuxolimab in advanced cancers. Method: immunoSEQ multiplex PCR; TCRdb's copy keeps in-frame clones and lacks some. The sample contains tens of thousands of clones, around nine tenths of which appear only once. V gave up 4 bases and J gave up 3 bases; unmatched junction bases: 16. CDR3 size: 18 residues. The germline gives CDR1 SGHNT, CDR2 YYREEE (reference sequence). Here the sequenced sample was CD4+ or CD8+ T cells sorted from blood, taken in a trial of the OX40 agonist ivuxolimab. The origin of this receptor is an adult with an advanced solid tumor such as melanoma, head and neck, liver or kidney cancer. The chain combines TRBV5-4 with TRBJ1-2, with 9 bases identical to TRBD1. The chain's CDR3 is CASSKNMGQGWEDYGYTF. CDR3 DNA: TGTGCCAGCAGCAAAAATATGGGACAGGGATGGGAAGACTATGGCTACACCTTC.